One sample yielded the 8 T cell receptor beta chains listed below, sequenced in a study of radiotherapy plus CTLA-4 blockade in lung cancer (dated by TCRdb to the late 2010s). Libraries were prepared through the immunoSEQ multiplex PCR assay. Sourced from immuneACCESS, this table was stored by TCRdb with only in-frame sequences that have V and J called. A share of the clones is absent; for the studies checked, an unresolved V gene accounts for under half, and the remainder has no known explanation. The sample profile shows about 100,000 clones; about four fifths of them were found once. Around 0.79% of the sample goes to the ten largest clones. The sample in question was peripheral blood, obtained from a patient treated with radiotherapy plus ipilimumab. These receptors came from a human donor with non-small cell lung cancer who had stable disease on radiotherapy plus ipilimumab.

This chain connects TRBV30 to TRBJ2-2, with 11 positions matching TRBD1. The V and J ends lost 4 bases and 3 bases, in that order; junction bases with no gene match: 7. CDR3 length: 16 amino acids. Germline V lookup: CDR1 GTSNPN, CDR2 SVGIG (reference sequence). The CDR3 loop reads CAWILRDRGYTGELFF. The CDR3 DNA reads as TGTGCCTGGATCTTGCGGGACAGGGGGTACACCGGGGAGCTGTTTTTT.

CDR3 sequence reads: CASGGRGLDGELFF. In nucleotides, the CDR3 is TGCGCCAGCGGGGGACGGGGGCTGGACGGGGAGCTGTTTTTT. The rearrangement joins TRBV5-1 to TRBJ2-2; D is possibly TRBD1 or TRBD2 (6 bases each). Germline CDR1 SGHRS, CDR2 YFSETQ. The CDR3 is made up of 14 amino acids. Trimming removed 7 bases at V and 7 bases at J, with 17 bases between. The entire variable domain, with the rest obtained from reference TRBV5-1 and TRBJ2-2, is as follows: KAGVTQTPRYLIKTRGQQVTLSCSPISGHRSVSWYQQTPGQGLQFLFEYFSETQRNKGNFPGRFSGRQFSNSRSEMNVSTLELGDSALYLCASGGRGLDGELFFGEGSRLTVL.

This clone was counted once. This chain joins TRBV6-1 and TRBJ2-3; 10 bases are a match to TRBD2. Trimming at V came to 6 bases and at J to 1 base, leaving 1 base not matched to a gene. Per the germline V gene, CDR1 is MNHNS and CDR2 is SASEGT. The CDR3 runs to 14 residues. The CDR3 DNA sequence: TGTGCCAGCAGAACTAGCGGGGGCACAGATACGCAGTATTTT. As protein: CASRTSGGTDTQYF.

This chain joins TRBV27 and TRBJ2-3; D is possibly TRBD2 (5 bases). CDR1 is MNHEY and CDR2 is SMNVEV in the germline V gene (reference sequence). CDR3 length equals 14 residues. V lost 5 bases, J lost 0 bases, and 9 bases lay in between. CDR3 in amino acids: CASSLRLSTDTQYF. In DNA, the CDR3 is TGTGCCAGCAGTCTCCGACTAAGCACAGATACGCAGTATTTT.

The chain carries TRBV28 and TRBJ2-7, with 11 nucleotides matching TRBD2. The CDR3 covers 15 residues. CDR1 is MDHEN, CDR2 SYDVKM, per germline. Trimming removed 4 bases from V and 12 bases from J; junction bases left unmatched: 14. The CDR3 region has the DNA TGTGCCAGCAGTTCGTTTACTAGCGGGAGCTCGAGGCTGTACTTC. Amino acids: CASSSFTSGSSRLYF.

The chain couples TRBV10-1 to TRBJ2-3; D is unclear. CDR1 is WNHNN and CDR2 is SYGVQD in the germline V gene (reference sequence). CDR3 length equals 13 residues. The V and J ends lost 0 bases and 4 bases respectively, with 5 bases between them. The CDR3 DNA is TGCGCCAGCAGTGAGTCGGCGGCAGATACGCAGTATTTT. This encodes CASSESAADTQYF.

In DNA, the CDR3 is TGTGCCAGCAGCCCAAGGGACAGGCGTGGCTACACCTTC. It is translated as CASSPRDRRGYTF. The chain couples TRBV28 to TRBJ1-2, with 8 bases lining up with TRBD1. Trimming took 6 bases from V and 7 from J; bases not matched to a gene: 7. The CDR3 runs 13 residues. In germline, CDR1 is MDHEN, CDR2 SYDVKM.

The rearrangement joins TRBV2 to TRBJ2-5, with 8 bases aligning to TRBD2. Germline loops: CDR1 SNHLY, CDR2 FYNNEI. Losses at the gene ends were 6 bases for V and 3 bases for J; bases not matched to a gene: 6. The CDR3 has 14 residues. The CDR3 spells CASRRTSGEETQYF. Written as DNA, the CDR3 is TGTGCCAGCAGGCGTACTAGCGGCGAAGAGACCCAGTACTTC. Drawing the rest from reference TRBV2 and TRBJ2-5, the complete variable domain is EPEVTQTPSHQVTQMGQEVILRCVPISNHLYFYWYRQILGQKVEFLVSFYNNEISEKSEIFDDQFSVERPDGSNFTLKIRSTKLEDSAMYFCASRRTSGEETQYFGPGTRLLVL.